This TCR beta chain emerged from a study of CD8 T cells in Susac syndrome. Study findings and constraints: An acknowledgment was made by the study that its TCR sequencing and HLA analysis involved relatively few individuals.

Only one count was recorded for this clonotype. Antigen specificity is unknown. A quantity of about 0.5 to 1 ug RNA underwent reverse transcription using random hexamers. Each CDR3 protein is one row after TCRdb ran MiXCR on the immunoSEQ multiplex PCR reads. This sample carries approximately 300,000 distinct CDR3 sequences, approximately 91% of them seen once, and the ten largest clones take around 0.2%. V lost 5 bases and J lost 1; bases outside the gene matches: 4. Germline loops: CDR1 DFQATT, CDR2 SNEGSKA (reference sequence). The CDR3 is 13 amino acids. The chain carries TRBV20-1 and TRBJ1-1; 7 bases are shared with TRBD1. The receptor was isolated from a human donor with multiple sclerosis. The sequenced sample was CD8+ T cells from PBMCs. The CDR3 DNA reads TGCAGTGCTGGGGGACAGTCGAACACTGAAGCTTTCTTT. It specifies CSAGGQSNTEAFF.